Listed here are 4 T cell receptor beta chains from one sample, sequenced in a study of cytomegalovirus exposure and HLA in healthy donors (dated by TCRdb to 2016 to 2017). Library construction relied on the immunoSEQ multiplex PCR assay. For the multiplex PCR, a mixture combining 60 forward primers for TCR Vbeta segments and 13 reverse primers for TCR Jbeta segments was used. TCRdb holds this immuneACCESS table with in-frame rearrangements only. Some clones are missing; in checked studies, unresolved V genes explain under half, and the rest has no known cause. This specimen's table enumerates 85,000 to 110,000 clones. In total, the top ten clones hold 3.5% of the sample. The specimen sequenced was PBMCs. The receptor source for this set is a man aged 35 to 55 in good health and CMV-seronegative.

This sequence joins TRBV7-9 and TRBJ1-2; possible D gene TRBD1, 6 bases. V dropped 2 bases and J dropped 7 bases, with 20 bases sitting between them. The V gene's germline CDR1 is SEHNR and CDR2 FQNEAQ (reference sequence). This CDR3 has 16 residues. The chain's CDR3 is CASSLSKGQGSVGYTF. CDR3 sequence (DNA): TGTGCCAGCAGCTTATCCAAGGGTCAGGGGTCGGTTGGCTACACCTTC.

The V call is TRBV2, the J call TRBJ2-5; TRBD2 aligns across 13 bases. V was clipped by 7 bases and J by 4 bases; unmatched bases: 6. CDR1 SNHLY and CDR2 FYNNEI come from the germline V gene. The CDR3 has 15 residues. CDR3 in DNA: TGTGCCAGCAAACAGACTAGCGGGGGGTTAGAGACCCAGTACTTC. It encodes CASKQTSGGLETQYF.

The chain uses TRBV5-6 and TRBJ2-3; possibly TRBD2 for D (6 bases). Deletions cut 3 bases from V and 0 bases from J, with 14 bases between. The CDR3 runs to 16 residues. In germline, CDR1 is SGHDT, CDR2 YYEEEE. The CDR3 loop reads CASSSGAGFSTDTQYF. In nucleotides, the CDR3 is TGTGCCAGCAGCTCTGGGGCGGGGTTTAGCACAGATACGCAGTATTTT.

The rearrangement links TRBV7-2 to TRBJ2-6; TRBD1 is a possible D gene (5 bases). The V and J ends lost 4 bases and 2 bases respectively, with 9 bases between them. CDR3 size: 15 residues. CDR1 is SGHTA, CDR2 FQGNSA, per germline. The CDR3 coding sequence is TGTGCCAGCAGCTCGCAGGGAACTGGGGCCAACGTCCTGACTTTC. Its translation is CASSSQGTGANVLTF.